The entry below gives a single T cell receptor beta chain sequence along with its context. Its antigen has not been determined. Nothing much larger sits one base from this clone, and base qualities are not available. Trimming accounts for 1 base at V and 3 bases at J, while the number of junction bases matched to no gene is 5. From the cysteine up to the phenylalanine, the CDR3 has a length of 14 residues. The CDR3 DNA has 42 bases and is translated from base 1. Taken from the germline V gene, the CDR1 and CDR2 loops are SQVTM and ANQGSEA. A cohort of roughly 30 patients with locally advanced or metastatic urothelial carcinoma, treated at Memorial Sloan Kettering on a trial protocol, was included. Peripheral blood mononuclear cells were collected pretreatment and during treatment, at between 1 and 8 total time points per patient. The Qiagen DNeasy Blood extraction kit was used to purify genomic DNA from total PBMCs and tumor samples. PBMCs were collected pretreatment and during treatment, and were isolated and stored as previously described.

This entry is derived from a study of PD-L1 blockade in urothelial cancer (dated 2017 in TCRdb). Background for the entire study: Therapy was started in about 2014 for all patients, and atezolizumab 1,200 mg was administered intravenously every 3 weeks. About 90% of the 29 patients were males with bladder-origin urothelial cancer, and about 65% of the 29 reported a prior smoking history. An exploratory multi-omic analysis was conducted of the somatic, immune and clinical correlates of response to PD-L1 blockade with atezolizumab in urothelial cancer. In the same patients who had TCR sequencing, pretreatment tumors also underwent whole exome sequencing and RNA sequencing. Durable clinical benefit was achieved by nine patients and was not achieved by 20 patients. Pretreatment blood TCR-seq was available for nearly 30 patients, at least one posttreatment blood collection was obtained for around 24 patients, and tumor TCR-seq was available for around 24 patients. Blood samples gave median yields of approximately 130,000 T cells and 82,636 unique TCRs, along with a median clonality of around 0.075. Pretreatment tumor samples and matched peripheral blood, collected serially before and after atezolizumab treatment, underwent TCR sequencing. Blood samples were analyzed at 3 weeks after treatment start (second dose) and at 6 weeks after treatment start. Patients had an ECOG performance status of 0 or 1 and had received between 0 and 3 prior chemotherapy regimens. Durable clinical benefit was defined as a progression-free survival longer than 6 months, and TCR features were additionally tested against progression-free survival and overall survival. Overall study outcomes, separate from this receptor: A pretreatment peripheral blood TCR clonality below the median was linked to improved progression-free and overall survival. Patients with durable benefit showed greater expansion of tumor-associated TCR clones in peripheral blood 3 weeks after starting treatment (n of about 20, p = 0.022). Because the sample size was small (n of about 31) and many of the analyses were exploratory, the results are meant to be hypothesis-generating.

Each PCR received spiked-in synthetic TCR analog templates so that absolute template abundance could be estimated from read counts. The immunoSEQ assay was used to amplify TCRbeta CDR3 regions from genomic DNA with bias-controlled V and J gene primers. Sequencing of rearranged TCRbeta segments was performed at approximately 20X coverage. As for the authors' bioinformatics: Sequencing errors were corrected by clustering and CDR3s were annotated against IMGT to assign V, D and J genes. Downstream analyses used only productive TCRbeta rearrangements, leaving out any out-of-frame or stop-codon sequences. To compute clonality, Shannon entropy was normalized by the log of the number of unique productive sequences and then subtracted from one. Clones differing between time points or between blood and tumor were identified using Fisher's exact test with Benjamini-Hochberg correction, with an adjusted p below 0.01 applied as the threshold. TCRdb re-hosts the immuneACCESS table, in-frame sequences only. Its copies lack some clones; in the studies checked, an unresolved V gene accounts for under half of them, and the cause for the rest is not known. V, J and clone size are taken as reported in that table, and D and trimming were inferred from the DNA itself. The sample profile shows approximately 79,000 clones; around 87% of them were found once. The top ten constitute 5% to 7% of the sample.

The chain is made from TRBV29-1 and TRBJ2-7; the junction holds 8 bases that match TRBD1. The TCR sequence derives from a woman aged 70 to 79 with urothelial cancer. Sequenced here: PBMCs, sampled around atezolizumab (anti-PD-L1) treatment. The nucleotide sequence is TGCAGCGTTGAAGGGCAGGGACAGGACTACGAGCAGTACTTC. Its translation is CSVEGQGQDYEQYF.